This entry lists 3 T cell receptor beta chains sequenced from one sample in a study of blood T cell repertoires in COVID-19. Here immunoSEQ multiplex PCR was the method, and the copy in TCRdb shows in-frame clones only, minus some. This table has about 480,000 clones, approximately 90% appearing once. Sequencing was performed on PBMCs or T cells enriched from blood (not recorded which). These receptors were obtained from a woman between 40 and 50 years old who had recovered from COVID-19.

The CDR3 is CASSCAVWYEQYF. CDR3 bases: TGCGCCAGCAGTTGCGCGGTATGGTACGAGCAGTACTTC. V and J are TRBV10-1 and TRBJ2-7; D unresolved. The ends were cut back, 5 bases at V and 4 bases at J, with 12 bases in the middle. Germline V lookup: CDR1 WNHNN, CDR2 SYGVQD (reference sequence). The CDR3 spans 13 residues.

The chain joins TRBV7-8 to TRBJ1-5, with 7 nucleotides matching TRBD1. The germline gives CDR1 SGHVS, CDR2 FQNEAQ. Trimming cost V 5 bases and J 0 bases; bases outside gene matches: 4. The CDR3 loop spans 15 amino acids. This chain's CDR3 is CASSQGQFSNQPQHF. The CDR3, as DNA: TGTGCCAGCAGCCAGGGACAGTTTAGCAATCAGCCCCAGCATTTT.

The CDR3 loop reads CASSYSGARTEAFF. The CDR3 coding sequence is TGTGCCAGCAGTTACTCAGGGGCGCGCACTGAAGCTTTCTTT. The chain joins TRBV5-4 to TRBJ1-1, with D perhaps TRBD1 (6 bases). V was clipped by 5 bases and J by 4 bases, with 15 bases between them. The germline CDR1 and CDR2 sequences are SGHNT and YYREEE (reference sequence). The CDR3 consists of 14 residues.